These 5 T cell receptor beta chains were all obtained from the same sample, sequenced in a study of blood T cells in healthy people across ages. Through a sample-barcoded 5' primer and a J-beta primer mix, a second PCR was run for roughly 7 to 12 cycles. TCRdb ran MiXCR on the 5' RACE reads and lists one entry per CDR3 protein. The sample has 1.8 million or so distinct CDR3 sequences; approximately 39% are singletons. The source material was blood. Receptors originate from a human donor in good health.

This chain joins TRBV25-1 and TRBJ2-7, with 9 bases matching TRBD2. Germline V gene sequence: CDR1 MGHDK, CDR2 SYGVNS. The V gene end was trimmed by 1 base and the J gene end by 3 bases; junction bases not matched to a gene: 1. This CDR3 spans 14 amino acids. The CDR3 DNA follows: TGTGCCAGCAGTGAATCTAGCGGGGTCTACGAGCAGTACTTC. It specifies CASSESSGVYEQYF.

The chain uses TRBV4-3 and TRBJ2-1; 8 bases agree with TRBD2. This CDR3 comprises 14 residues. Germline CDR1 and CDR2: LGHNA and YSLEER. Unmatched junction bases numbered 8, after V lost 3 bases and J lost 10 bases. Here the CDR3 DNA reads TGCGCCAGCAGCCAGCGGGCGGGGGGAGAAGAGCAGTTCTTC. It codes for CASSQRAGGEEQFF.

The chain links TRBV19 to TRBJ1-3, with D unresolved. Between the trimmed V and J ends, which lost 7 bases and 3 bases, there was a span of 7 bases. CDR1 and CDR2 (germline): LNHDA, SQIVND (reference sequence). CDR3 length: 12 residues. The CDR3 coding sequence is TGTGCCAGTACGCGAATTGGAAACACCATATATTTT. Translated: CASTRIGNTIYF.

A note on this clonotype: One end of the junction varies from germline; a read error may be responsible. This chain connects TRBV4-2 to TRBJ1-2; D is ambiguous. This CDR3 has 14 residues. Germline-derived CDR1 and CDR2 are LGHNA and YNFKEQ. CDR3 residues: CASSHADSRGGCTF. CDR3 bases: TGTGCCAGCAGTCACGCGGACTCCCGGGGTGGCTGCACCTTC.

This clonotype was detected only a few times. One junction end disagrees with the germline gene, perhaps due to a read error. The chain combines TRBV7-3 with TRBJ2-3, with 8 bases fitting TRBD1. Germline lookup yields CDR1 SGHTA and CDR2 FQGTGA. This CDR3 spans 15 amino acids. CDR3 nucleotides: TGTGTCAGCAGCTTACAGGGGGATAGCACAGATACGCAGTATTTT. Translation: CVSSLQGDSTDTQYF.